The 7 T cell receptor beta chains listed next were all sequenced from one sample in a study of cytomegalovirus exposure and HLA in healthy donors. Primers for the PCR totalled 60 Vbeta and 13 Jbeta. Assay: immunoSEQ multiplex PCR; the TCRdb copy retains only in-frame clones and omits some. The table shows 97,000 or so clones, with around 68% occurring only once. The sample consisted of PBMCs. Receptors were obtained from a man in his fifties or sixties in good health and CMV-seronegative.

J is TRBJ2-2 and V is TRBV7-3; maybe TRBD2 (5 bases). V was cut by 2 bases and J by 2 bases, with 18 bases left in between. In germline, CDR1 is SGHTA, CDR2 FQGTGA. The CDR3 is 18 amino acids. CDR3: CASSLGPSPPINTGELFF. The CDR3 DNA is TGTGCCAGCAGCTTAGGGCCTAGCCCACCAATCAACACCGGGGAGCTGTTTTTT.

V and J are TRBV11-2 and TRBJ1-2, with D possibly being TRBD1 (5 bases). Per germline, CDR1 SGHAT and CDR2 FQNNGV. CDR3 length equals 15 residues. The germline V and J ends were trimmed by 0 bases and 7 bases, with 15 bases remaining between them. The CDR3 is CASSLESRGLSGYTF. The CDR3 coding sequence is TGTGCCAGCAGCTTAGAAAGCCGGGGGTTAAGTGGCTACACCTTC.

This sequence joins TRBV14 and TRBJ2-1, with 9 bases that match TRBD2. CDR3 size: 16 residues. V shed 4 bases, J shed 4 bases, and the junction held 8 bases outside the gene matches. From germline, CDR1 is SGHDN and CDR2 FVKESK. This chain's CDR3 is CASSPGLAGIYNEQFF. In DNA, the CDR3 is TGTGCCAGCAGCCCAGGTCTAGCGGGAATTTACAATGAGCAGTTCTTC.

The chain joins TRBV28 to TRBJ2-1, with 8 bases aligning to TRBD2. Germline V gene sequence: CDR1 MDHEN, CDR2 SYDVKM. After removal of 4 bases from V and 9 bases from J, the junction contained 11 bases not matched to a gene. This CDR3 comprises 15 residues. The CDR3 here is CASSSTDGGAGEQFF. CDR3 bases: TGTGCCAGCAGTTCCACTGACGGGGGGGCGGGTGAGCAGTTCTTC.

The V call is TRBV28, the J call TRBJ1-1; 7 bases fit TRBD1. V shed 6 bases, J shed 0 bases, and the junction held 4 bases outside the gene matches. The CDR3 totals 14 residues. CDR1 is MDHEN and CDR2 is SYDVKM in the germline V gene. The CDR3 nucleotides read TGTGCCAGCAGCCTGACAGGGTTGAACACTGAAGCTTTCTTT. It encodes CASSLTGLNTEAFF.

CDR3 sequence reads: CASSPGPLRRVNYGYTF. CDR3 nucleotides: TGCGCCAGCAGCCCAGGTCCGTTGCGTCGCGTTAACTATGGCTACACCTTC. The chain recombines TRBV4-1 with TRBJ1-2, with D unclear. The V and J ends lost 4 bases and 1 base respectively, with 19 bases between them. Germline CDR1 is MGHRA and CDR2 is YSYEKL. The CDR3 loop spans 17 amino acids.

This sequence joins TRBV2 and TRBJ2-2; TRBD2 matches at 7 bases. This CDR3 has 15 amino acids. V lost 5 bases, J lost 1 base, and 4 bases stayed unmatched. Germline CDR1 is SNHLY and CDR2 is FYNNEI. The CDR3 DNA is TGTGCCAGCAGTCGACTAGCAGAGAACACCGGGGAGCTGTTTTTT. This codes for CASSRLAENTGELFF.